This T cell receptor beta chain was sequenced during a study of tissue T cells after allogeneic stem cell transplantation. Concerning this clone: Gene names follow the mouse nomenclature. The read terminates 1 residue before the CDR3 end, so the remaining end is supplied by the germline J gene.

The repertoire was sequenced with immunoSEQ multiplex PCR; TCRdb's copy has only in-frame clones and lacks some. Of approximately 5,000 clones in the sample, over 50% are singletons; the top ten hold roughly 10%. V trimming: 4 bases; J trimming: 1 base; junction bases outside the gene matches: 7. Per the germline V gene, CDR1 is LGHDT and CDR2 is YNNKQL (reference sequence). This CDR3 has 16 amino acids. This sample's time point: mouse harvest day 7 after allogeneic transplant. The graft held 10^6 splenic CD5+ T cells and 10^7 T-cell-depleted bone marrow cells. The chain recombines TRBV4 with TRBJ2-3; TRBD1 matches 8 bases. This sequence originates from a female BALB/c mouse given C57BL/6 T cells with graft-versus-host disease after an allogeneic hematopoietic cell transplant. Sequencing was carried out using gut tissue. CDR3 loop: CASSFLPGQGAETLYF. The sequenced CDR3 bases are TGTGCCAGCAGCTTTTTACCGGGACAGGGTGCAGAAACGCTGTAT.